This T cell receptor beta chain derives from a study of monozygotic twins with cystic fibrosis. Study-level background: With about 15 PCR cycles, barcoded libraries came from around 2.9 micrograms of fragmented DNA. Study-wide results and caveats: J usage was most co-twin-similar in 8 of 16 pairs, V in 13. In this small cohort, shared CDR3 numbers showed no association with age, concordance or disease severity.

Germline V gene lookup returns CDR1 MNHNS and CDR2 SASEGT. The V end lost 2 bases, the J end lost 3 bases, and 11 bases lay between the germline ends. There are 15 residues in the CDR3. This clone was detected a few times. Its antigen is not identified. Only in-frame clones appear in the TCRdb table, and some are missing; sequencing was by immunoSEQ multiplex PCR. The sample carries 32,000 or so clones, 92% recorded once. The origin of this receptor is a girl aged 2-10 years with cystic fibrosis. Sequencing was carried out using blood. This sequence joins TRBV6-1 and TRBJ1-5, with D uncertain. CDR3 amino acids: CASSEHRTYNQPQHF. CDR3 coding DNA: TGTGCCAGCAGTGAACATCGCACTTACAATCAGCCCCAGCATTTT.